Listed below are T cell receptor beta chains from one sample, sequenced in a study of blood T cells in healthy people across ages. TCRdb recomputed calls from the 5' RACE reads with MiXCR, one row per CDR3 protein. The profile shows approximately 2,000,000 distinct CDR3 sequences, about 39% of them singletons. Sequencing used blood. Receptors originate from a human donor in good health. Each CDR3 is given with its conserved first and last residue. Each record gives: D gene, clone size, V gene, J gene, CDR3 DNA, CDR3 protein. A D gene is named only where the DNA matches it firmly. A clone size is listed for some rows: how often the clone was seen (once, few, many), or a class if it is expanded.

-	-	TRBV7-2	TRBJ1-1	TGTGCCAGCAACCCTTGGACAGAAGCTTTCTTT	CASNPWTEAFF
-	-	TRBV28	TRBJ1-5	TGTGCCAGCAGTCTGAAGAGTCAGCCCCAGCATTTT	CASSLKSQPQHF
-	few	TRBV11-1	TRBJ2-1	TGTGCCAGCAGCTCAACGTCCGGGACCTCTCCCATCAATGAGCAGTTCTTC	CASSSTSGTSPINEQFF
TRBD1	-	TRBV7-9	TRBJ2-3	TGTGCCAGCAGCCAGACCGGGACAGTTTCAGATACGCAGTATTTT	CASSQTGTVSDTQYF
-	many	TRBV2	TRBJ2-1	TGTGCCAGCAGCGCACACAATGAGCAGTTCTTC	CASSAHNEQFF
-	few	TRBV20-1	TRBJ1-1	TGCAGTGCTCCCACCCCGGGACGGGGGAACACTGAAGCTTTCTTT	CSAPTPGRGNTEAFF
-	-	TRBV24-1	TRBJ1-4	TGTGCCACCAGTGAGCAGGGTACAACGTCGGCTAATGAAAAACTGTTTTTT	CATSEQGTTSANEKLFF
-	few	TRBV7-7	TRBJ2-1	TGTGCTAGCAGCTTGGGTCCGGGACGGAACAATGAGCAGTTCTTC	CASSLGPGRNNEQFF
-	-	TRBV5-4	TRBJ2-7	TGTGCCAGCAGCTTAGGAGGGGCGGGGCTAACCTACGAGCAGTACTTC	CASSLGGAGLTYEQYF
TRBD2	-	TRBV7-8	TRBJ2-5	TGTGCCAGCAGGCCACTGGGGGGGAGGCGTCAAGAGACCCAGTACTTC	CASRPLGGRRQETQYF
TRBD2	few	TRBV5-1	TRBJ2-7	TGCGCCAGCAGCCCGGAGGGACTAGCGGATGGGTACGAGCAGTACTTC	CASSPEGLADGYEQYF
TRBD1	-	TRBV28	TRBJ2-2	TGTGCCAGCAACGATCCAGGGACAGGGATTAACGGGGAGCTGTTTTTT	CASNDPGTGINGELFF
TRBD2	-	TRBV7-2	TRBJ2-3	TGTGCCAGCAGCTTAAGGGCGACTAGCGGGGGAAGCACAGATACGCAGTATTTT	CASSLRATSGGSTDTQYF
-	-	TRBV20-1	TRBJ2-7	TGCAGTGCTAGGGATCCTGGGACGGCTTCCTACGAGCAGTACTTC	CSARDPGTASYEQYF
TRBD1	-	TRBV5-1	TRBJ2-7	TGCGCCAGCAGCTTGGCTGGGACAGGGGGCTGTTACGAGCAGTACTTC	CASSLAGTGGCYEQYF
TRBD2	few	TRBV4-2	TRBJ2-3	TGTGCCAGCAGCCGCATCTTAGGGAGCGGGGGCTCCACAGATACGCAGTATTTT	CASSRILGSGGSTDTQYF
-	once	TRBV5-1	TRBJ2-3	TGCGCCAGCAGCTTGTGGTACAGGAGCACAGATACGCAGTATTTT	CASSLWYRSTDTQYF
-	-	TRBV7-2	TRBJ2-7	TGTGCCAGCAGCTTTCTAGCCCGGGCAGGGACCTACGAGCAGTACTTC	CASSFLARAGTYEQYF
-	-	TRBV5-6	TRBJ1-1	TGTGCCAGCAGCTTCGAGCGGTGGATGAACACTGAAGCTTTCTTT	CASSFERWMNTEAFF
TRBD2	once	TRBV6-5	TRBJ2-1	TGTGCCAGCAGTTACAGGCGGGGGGACTACAATGAGCAGTTCTTC	CASSYRRGDYNEQFF
-	few	TRBV28	TRBJ1-1	TGTGCCAGCAGTTTATGGGGTGGAAGGATGAACACTGAAGCTTTCTTT	CASSLWGGRMNTEAFF
-	-	TRBV6-1	TRBJ2-6	TGTGCCAGCGTAAACCACAGGTCTACTTCCTCTGGGGCCAACGTCCTGACTTTC	CASVNHRSTSSGANVLTF
-	few	TRBV12-3/TRBV12-4	TRBJ1-2	TGTGCCAGCAGTTACGGGGGATTAGAGGGCTACACCTTC	CASSYGGLEGYTF
-	-	TRBV6-6	TRBJ2-5	TGTGCCAGCGCCCAATCCCGATACCGGGAGACCCAGTACTTC	CASAQSRYRETQYF
-	-	TRBV6-5	TRBJ1-2	TGTGCCAGCAGTTACTCTCTTGCGCGGGGATTTGGTAACTATGGCTACACCTTC	CASSYSLARGFGNYGYTF
TRBD2	-	TRBV2	TRBJ2-7	TGTGCCAGCAGTCCAAGCGGGGGGGCCTACAATGAGCAGTACTTC	CASSPSGGAYNEQYF
TRBD2	-	TRBV7-3	TRBJ2-1	TGTGCCAGCAGCTCAGTAGCGGGGAACAATGAGCAGTTCTTC	CASSSVAGNNEQFF
-	few	TRBV7-9	TRBJ2-6	TGTGCCAGCAGCTTCGGACAGTCTGGGGCCAACGTCCTGACTTTC	CASSFGQSGANVLTF
TRBD1	few	TRBV6-5	TRBJ2-6	TGTGCCAGCAGTTTCCCTGCACCCGGGACAGGGGGATTTGGGGCCAACGTCCTGACTTTC	CASSFPAPGTGGFGANVLTF
TRBD1	-	TRBV7-3	TRBJ2-3	TGTGCCAGCAGCACTTGGACAGGCCTCCTTGAGATGACAGATACGCAGTATTTT	CASSTWTGLLEMTDTQYF
-	-	TRBV11-3	TRBJ2-5	TGTGCCAGCATAAGGGGGGGGCACTTTCCCGACCGACAAGACTGTACAGAGACCCAGTACTTC	CASIRGGHFPDRQDCTETQYF
TRBD1	-	TRBV20-1	TRBJ1-1	TGCAGTGCCATGCCGGGACAGGGCACTGAAGCTTTCTTT	CSAMPGQGTEAFF
-	-	TRBV18	TRBJ2-1	TGTGCCAGCTCACCACCACACGATGAGCAGTTCTTC	CASSPPHDEQFF
TRBD2	once	TRBV12-3/TRBV12-4	TRBJ2-3	TGTGCCAGCAGTTCTGACAGGACTAGCGGGGGAGCAGATACGCAGTATTTT	CASSSDRTSGGADTQYF
TRBD2	-	TRBV10-3	TRBJ2-3	TGTGCCATCAGTGAGGCCACAGCGGGGGTCGCAGATACGCAGTATTTT	CAISEATAGVADTQYF
TRBD1	few	TRBV12-3/TRBV12-4	TRBJ1-2	TGTGCCAGCAGCAAGGGGGACAGTAGCGGTGGCTACACCTTC	CASSKGDSSGGYTF
-	few	TRBV24-1	TRBJ1-1	TGTGCCACCAGTGATTTTGCGAGCACTGAAGCTTTCTTT	CATSDFASTEAFF
-	-	TRBV10-3	TRBJ1-2	TGTGCCATCCGGGCTACGACAGAAACTAACTATGGCTACACCTTC	CAIRATTETNYGYTF
TRBD2	-	TRBV12-3/TRBV12-4	TRBJ2-3	TGTGCCAGCAGTTTCGAGGAAGCGGGGATTTTAGATACGCAGTATTTT	CASSFEEAGILDTQYF
-	-	TRBV12-5	TRBJ2-3	TGTGCTAGTGGCCCTTCGGAGGGGGGACTCACAGATACGCAGTATTTT	CASGPSEGGLTDTQYF
TRBD2	few	TRBV29-1	TRBJ2-5	TGCAGCGTGGGCCCCTGGGAAGCGGGGGAGACCCAGTACTTC	CSVGPWEAGETQYF
TRBD1	many	TRBV10-3	TRBJ2-1	TGTGCCATCAGTGAACTTGGGCAGGGGGCCTACAATGAGCAGTTCTTC	CAISELGQGAYNEQFF
-	-	TRBV7-2	TRBJ2-6	TGTGCCAGCAGCTTAGCGAGGGGGTCCCTCTCTGGGGCCAACGTCCTGACTTTC	CASSLARGSLSGANVLTF
-	-	TRBV7-2	TRBJ2-2	TGTGCCAGCAGCTTGGCGGGGTACGGGGAGCTGTTTTTT	CASSLAGYGELFF
TRBD1	-	TRBV29-1	TRBJ1-1	TGCAGCGTGATACAGGGGGACGACACTGAAGCTTTCTTT	CSVIQGDDTEAFF
-	-	TRBV10-3	TRBJ2-3	TGTGCCATCAGTGAACGGACCCAGCAACCAGATACGCAGTATTTT	CAISERTQQPDTQYF
-	-	TRBV20-1	TRBJ2-7	TGCAGTGCTAGAGTCTTTGGAAGCTCCTACGAGCAGTACTTC	CSARVFGSSYEQYF
TRBD1	few	TRBV2	TRBJ2-7	TGTGCCAGCAGCGACGGGGGGACAGGGGACTACGAGCAGTACTTC	CASSDGGTGDYEQYF
-	-	TRBV20-1	TRBJ2-1	TGCAGTGCTAGAACACAGGCCGTAGGATACAATGAGCAGTTCTTC	CSARTQAVGYNEQFF